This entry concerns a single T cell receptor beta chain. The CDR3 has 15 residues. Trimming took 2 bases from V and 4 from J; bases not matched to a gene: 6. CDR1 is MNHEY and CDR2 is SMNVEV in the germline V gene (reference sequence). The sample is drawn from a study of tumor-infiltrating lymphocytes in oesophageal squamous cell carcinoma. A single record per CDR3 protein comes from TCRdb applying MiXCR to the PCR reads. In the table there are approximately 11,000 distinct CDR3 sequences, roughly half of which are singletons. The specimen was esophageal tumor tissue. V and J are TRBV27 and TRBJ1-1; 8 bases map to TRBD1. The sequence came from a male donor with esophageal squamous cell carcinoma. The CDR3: CASSLRWQGATEAFF. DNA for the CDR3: TGTGCCAGCAGTTTAAGGTGGCAGGGGGCCACTGAAGCTTTCTTT.